This T cell receptor beta chain emerged from a study of tumor-infiltrating lymphocytes in primary liver carcinoma. Whole-study results and caveats: Only about 8-25% of top clones occurred in every one of the five tumor regions.

V dropped 0 bases and J dropped 9 bases, with 12 bases sitting between them. The CDR3 sequence is 13 residues long. Looked up from germline, CDR1 is SGHAT and CDR2 is FQNNGV. The tissue used was unsorted bulk material of about 19-34 mg. RNA and DNA were co-extracted from it with the AllPrep DNA/RNA mini kit. From roughly 500 ng total RNA, TCR beta cDNA was generated with a primer in the constant region. Three-round nested multiplex PCR performed with slightly modified ARM-PCR produced the TCR beta libraries. The two initial PCR rounds, ten to eleven cycles each, used TRBV1-TRBV30 forward and C-beta reverse primers. One entry per CDR3 protein results from TCRdb running MiXCR on the multiplex PCR reads. The repertoire consists of roughly 20,000 distinct CDR3 sequences, with over 65% occurring once and the leading ten covering 41%. To note about this clonotype: The target antigen is unknown.

The clonotype comes from a man aged 35 to 55 with primary liver carcinoma and hepatitis B virus infection. Sample: liver tumor tissue from sampling region 1. Subset in this sample: tumor region T1, superior pole. V and J are TRBV11-2 and TRBJ2-7; a possible D gene is TRBD1 (5 bases). CDR3 in amino acids: CASSLDSRGRQYF. The CDR3 DNA reads as TGTGCCAGCAGCTTAGATTCAAGGGGCCGGCAGTACTTC.